This T cell receptor beta chain was identified during a study of cytomegalovirus exposure and HLA in healthy donors. 60 Vbeta and 13 Jbeta primers were used in PCR. Method: immunoSEQ multiplex PCR; TCRdb's copy keeps in-frame clones and lacks some. The sample shows 110,000 to 150,000 clones, roughly four fifths of them seen only once. The V end lost 10 bases, the J end lost 0 bases, and 16 bases lay between the germline ends. This CDR3 is 16 amino acids long. The germline CDR1 and CDR2 sequences are MNHNY and SVGAGI (reference sequence). Sequencing input: PBMCs. This receptor was identified in a man aged 18 to 30 in good health and CMV-seropositive. The chain combines TRBV6-6 with TRBJ2-6, with a weak D call TRBD1 (6 bases). This CDR3 reads CANSRGDVSGANVLTF. CDR3 coding DNA: TGTGCCAATAGCAGGGGAGACGTCTCTGGGGCCAACGTCCTGACTTTC.